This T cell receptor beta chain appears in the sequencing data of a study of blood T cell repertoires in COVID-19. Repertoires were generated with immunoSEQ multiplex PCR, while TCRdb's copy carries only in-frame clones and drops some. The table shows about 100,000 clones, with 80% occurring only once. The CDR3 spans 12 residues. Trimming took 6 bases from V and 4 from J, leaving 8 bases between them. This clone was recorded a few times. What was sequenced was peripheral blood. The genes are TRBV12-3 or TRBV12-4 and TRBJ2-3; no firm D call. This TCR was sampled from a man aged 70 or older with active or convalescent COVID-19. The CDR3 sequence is CASSPPADTQYF. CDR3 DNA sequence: TGTGCCAGCAGCCCCCCCGCAGATACGCAGTATTTT.